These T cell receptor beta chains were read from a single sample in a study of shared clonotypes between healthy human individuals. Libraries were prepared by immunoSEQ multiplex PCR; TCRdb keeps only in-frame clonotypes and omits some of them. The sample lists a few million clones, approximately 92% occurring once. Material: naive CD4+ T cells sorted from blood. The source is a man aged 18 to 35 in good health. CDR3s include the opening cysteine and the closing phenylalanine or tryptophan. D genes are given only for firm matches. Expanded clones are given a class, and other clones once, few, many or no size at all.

CDR3nt: TGCGCCAGCAGCCCGCTTCGGGGCCAAGAGACCCAGTACTTC
CDR3aa: CASSPLRGQETQYF
v_gene: TRBV5-1
j_gene: TRBJ2-5
abundance: .
d_gene: .

CDR3nt: TGTGCCAGCAGCTTAGAACAGTCCTCTGGGGCCAACGTCCTGACTTTC
CDR3aa: CASSLEQSSGANVLTF
v_gene: TRBV7-3
j_gene: TRBJ2-6
abundance: .
d_gene: .

CDR3nt: TGCGCCAGCAGCTTGGCACAGGAAAACACTGAAGCTTTCTTT
CDR3aa: CASSLAQENTEAFF
v_gene: TRBV5-1
j_gene: TRBJ1-1
abundance: .
d_gene: .

CDR3nt: TGTGCCAGCAGTTTAAGGGGGGGGGCGCGTTACGAGCAGTACTTC
CDR3aa: CASSLRGGARYEQYF
v_gene: TRBV28
j_gene: TRBJ2-7
abundance: .
d_gene: .

CDR3nt: TGCGCCAGCAGCGTGACAGGGTCCAATGAGCAGTTCTTC
CDR3aa: CASSVTGSNEQFF
v_gene: TRBV5-1
j_gene: TRBJ2-1
abundance: .
d_gene: TRBD1

CDR3nt: TGTGCCAGCAGGGCGGGGGCCTCCTACGAGCAGTACTTC
CDR3aa: CASRAGASYEQYF
v_gene: TRBV7-9
j_gene: TRBJ2-7
abundance: .
d_gene: .

CDR3nt: TGCGCCAGCAGCTTGGCCGGACTAGCGGGAGTTGTAGATACGCAGTATTTT
CDR3aa: CASSLAGLAGVVDTQYF
v_gene: TRBV5-1
j_gene: TRBJ2-3
abundance: .
d_gene: TRBD2

CDR3nt: TGTGCCACCACAGGGTTGGTTGGAAACACCATATATTTT
CDR3aa: CATTGLVGNTIYF
v_gene: TRBV10-3
j_gene: TRBJ1-3
abundance: .
d_gene: .

CDR3nt: TGTGCCTGGAGTGAGGTAGCACATTGGGGGAGTTCTTACGAGCAGTACTTC
CDR3aa: CAWSEVAHWGSSYEQYF
v_gene: TRBV30
j_gene: TRBJ2-7
abundance: .
d_gene: .

CDR3nt: TGTGCCAGCAGCTTAGGGGCCATCTACGAGCAGTACTTC
CDR3aa: CASSLGAIYEQYF
v_gene: TRBV7-9
j_gene: TRBJ2-7
abundance: .
d_gene: .

CDR3nt: TGTGCCAGTAGTAGGCCGGGACTAAGGGGTAATGAGCAGTTCTTC
CDR3aa: CASSRPGLRGNEQFF
v_gene: TRBV19
j_gene: TRBJ2-1
abundance: .
d_gene: TRBD2

CDR3nt: TGTGCCAGCAGCCGGGACAGCATACAAGAGACCCAGTACTTC
CDR3aa: CASSRDSIQETQYF
v_gene: TRBV5-5
j_gene: TRBJ2-5
abundance: .
d_gene: TRBD1

CDR3nt: TGTGCCAGCAGAAAGGTGAACACCGGGGAGCTGTTTTTT
CDR3aa: CASRKVNTGELFF
v_gene: TRBV6-6
j_gene: TRBJ2-2
abundance: once
d_gene: .

CDR3nt: TGTGCCAGCAGCGTAGGGGGATCGAACACTGAAGCTTTCTTT
CDR3aa: CASSVGGSNTEAFF
v_gene: TRBV9
j_gene: TRBJ1-1
abundance: .
d_gene: .

CDR3nt: TGTGCCAGCAGCTTGGGTGCGGGAGTGAGTCAGACCCAGTACTTC
CDR3aa: CASSLGAGVSQTQYF
v_gene: TRBV5-6
j_gene: TRBJ2-5
abundance: .
d_gene: TRBD2

CDR3nt: TGTGCCATCCCACCCGGAGAATGTGCGGGGGCTAGGTTGGTGGAATGCAACTATGGCTACACCTTC
CDR3aa: CAIPPGECAGARLVECNYGYTF
v_gene: TRBV10-3
j_gene: TRBJ1-2
abundance: .
d_gene: .

CDR3nt: TGTGCCAGCAGTCCCTCGGACAGGGGAGCAACCTACGAGCAGTACTTC
CDR3aa: CASSPSDRGATYEQYF
v_gene: TRBV28
j_gene: TRBJ2-7
abundance: .
d_gene: TRBD1

CDR3nt: TGTGCCAGCAGCCGGGACAGGCATCAGCCCCAGCATTTT
CDR3aa: CASSRDRHQPQHF
v_gene: TRBV5-4
j_gene: TRBJ1-5
abundance: .
d_gene: TRBD1

CDR3nt: TGTGCCAGCAGCTTAGGGGATCAAGAGACCCAGTACTTC
CDR3aa: CASSLGDQETQYF
v_gene: TRBV11-3
j_gene: TRBJ2-5
abundance: .
d_gene: .

CDR3nt: TGTGCCACCAGCAGACCCGTCAGCCGGGAGCAGTTCTTC
CDR3aa: CATSRPVSREQFF
v_gene: TRBV15
j_gene: TRBJ2-1
abundance: .
d_gene: .

CDR3nt: TGTGCCAGCAGTGAAGCGTGGCAGGGGGTAACCCTCCACTTT
CDR3aa: CASSEAWQGVTLHF
v_gene: TRBV6-1
j_gene: TRBJ1-6
abundance: .
d_gene: TRBD1

CDR3nt: TGTGCCAGCTCACCCGTAGACAGGGGCCTCTACGAGCAGTACTTC
CDR3aa: CASSPVDRGLYEQYF
v_gene: TRBV18
j_gene: TRBJ2-7
abundance: .
d_gene: TRBD1